The 12 T cell receptor beta chains in this list originate from one sample, sequenced in a study of T cells after yellow fever vaccination. MiXCR, applied by TCRdb to the 5' RACE reads, yields one record per CDR3 protein. The sample includes some 340,000 distinct CDR3 sequences, approximately 12% of them seen just once. Sequencing was performed on CD4+ T cells sorted from PBMCs, taken 45 days after the yellow fever booster vaccination. All receptors come from a man aged 18 to 29 who received the YFV17D yellow fever vaccine.

V is TRBV15 and J is TRBJ2-7, with 9 bases identical to TRBD1. V gave up 0 bases and J gave up 6 bases; unmatched junction bases: 6. The germline CDR1 and CDR2 sequences are LNHNV and YYDKDF (reference sequence). The CDR3 totals 15 residues. DNA for the CDR3: TGTGCCACCAGCAGAGATCCGGACAGGGGAAGCGAGCAGTACGTC. It is translated as CATSRDPDRGSEQYV.

Only a few counts were recorded for this clonotype. The chain couples TRBV5-1 to TRBJ2-7; 7 bases are a match to TRBD1. Per germline, CDR1 SGHRS and CDR2 YFSETQ. The CDR3 loop spans 19 amino acids. The V segment lost 3 bases and the J segment 7 bases; nucleotides outside the gene matches: 25. CDR3 coding DNA: TGCGCCAGCAGCTGGAACCTACCAAAAGGACAGGTTTGGAGGAGGGAGCAGTACGTC. Encoded protein: CASSWNLPKGQVWRREQYV.

This clonotype was counted only a few times. This chain joins TRBV5-1 and TRBJ1-2; 8 nucleotides line up with TRBD1. The germline CDR1 and CDR2 sequences are SGHRS and YFSETQ. The CDR3 extends over 18 amino acids. The ends lost 4 bases at V and 6 bases at J; junction bases unmatched: 20. The CDR3 DNA reads as TGCGCCAGCAGCCCGGACAGGGTTTTGCGACCGGGCTCAGATGGCTACACCTTC. Its translation is CASSPDRVLRPGSDGYTF.

The table lists this clonotype with many counts. This chain links TRBV12-5 with TRBJ1-3; no reliable D call. The CDR3 length is 13 residues. Germline V gene data show CDR1 as LGHNT and CDR2 as FRNRAP. The V end was cut by 6 bases, the J end by 0 bases, with 6 bases between. The CDR3 loop reads CASGGSSGNTIYF. The CDR3 nucleotides read TGTGCTAGTGGCGGGAGCTCTGGAAACACCATATATTTT.

This chain uses TRBV7-2 with TRBJ2-3; D tentatively reads TRBD1 or TRBD2 (5 bases each). The V gene lost 0 bases and the J gene lost 7 bases, with 14 bases spanning the gap. The germline gives CDR1 SGHTA, CDR2 FQGNSA. CDR3 length: 15 residues. The CDR3 DNA is TGTGCCAGCAGCTTAGCGGGGGTGGTCGGGAATACGCAGTATTTT. Its translation is CASSLAGVVGNTQYF. Together with reference TRBV7-2 and TRBJ2-3, the CDR3 gives the full variable domain: GAGVSQSPSNKVTEKGKDVELRCDPISGHTALYWYRQSLGQGLEFLIYFQGNSAPDKSGLPSDRFSAERTGGSVSTLTIQRTQQEDSAVYLCASSLAGVVGNTQYFGPGTRLTVL.

There are a few counts of this clonotype. The rearrangement uses TRBV7-2 and TRBJ1-2; D perhaps matches TRBD1 (6 bases). Trimming shortened V by 5 bases and J by 4 bases, and 17 bases separated the two germline ends. Per the germline V gene, CDR1 is SGHTA and CDR2 is FQGNSA. The CDR3 runs 15 residues. The CDR3: CASSPEGVLGYGYTF. The CDR3 nucleotides read TGTGCCAGCAGCCCGGAGGGGGTCCTGGGCTATGGCTACACCTTC.

This clonotype came up a few times. This chain links TRBV30 with TRBJ2-3; D gene unclear. Germline lookup yields CDR1 GTSNPN and CDR2 SVGIG (reference sequence). Trimming cost V 4 bases and J 0 bases, with 8 bases left between them. The CDR3 totals 13 residues. As DNA, the CDR3 is TGTGCCTGGACCGTTTTCAGCACAGATACGCAGTATTTT. It encodes CAWTVFSTDTQYF.

There are a few counts of this clonotype. V usage is TRBV30 and J usage is TRBJ2-5; 9 bases fit TRBD2. This CDR3 spans 16 amino acids. Per the germline V gene, CDR1 is GTSNPN and CDR2 is SVGIG (reference sequence). The ends lost 2 bases at V and 7 bases at J; junction bases unmatched: 14. The CDR3 nucleotides read TGTGCCTGGAGTTTACTCGGGGATAGCGGGGGTCGGACCCAGTACTTC. This translates into CAWSLLGDSGGRTQYF.

This clonotype was detected only once. The rearrangement uses TRBV6-2 or TRBV6-3 and TRBJ1-5; D is perhaps TRBD1 (5 bases). Germline CDR1 MNHEY, CDR2 SVGEGT. V was cut by 2 bases and J by 8 bases, with 13 bases left in between. This CDR3 has 14 amino acids. CDR3 DNA sequence: TGTGCCAGCAGTTACGGTGACAGTTCGGAGCCCCAGCATTTT. It encodes CASSYGDSSEPQHF.

The V gene is TRBV19, the J gene TRBJ2-6, with D hard to call. There are 15 residues in the CDR3. Between the trimmed V and J ends, which lost 10 bases and 0 bases, there was a span of 13 bases. Germline V gene data show CDR1 as LNHDA and CDR2 as SQIVND (reference sequence). Here the CDR3 reads CAIPGRGSGANVLTF. CDR3 nucleotide sequence: TGTGCCATACCCGGTCGCGGCTCTGGGGCCAACGTCCTGACTTTC. The variable domain in full, with the rest retrieved from reference TRBV19 and TRBJ2-6, is DGGITQSPKYLFRKEGQNVTLSCEQNLNHDAMYWYRQDPGQGLRLIYYSQIVNDFQKGDIAEGYSVSREKKESFPLTVTSAQKNPTAFYLCAIPGRGSGANVLTFGAGSRLTVL.

This rearrangement joins TRBV19 to TRBJ2-4; 7 bases are shared with TRBD2. The length of the CDR3 is 18 residues. Trimming removed 0 bases from V and 1 base from J; junction bases left unmatched: 9. The germline V gene has CDR1 LNHDA and CDR2 SQIVND (reference sequence). As DNA, the CDR3 is TGTGCCAGTAGTATAGAAACCAGCGGGGTAGGGGCCAAAAACATTCAGTACTTC. Protein product: CASSIETSGVGAKNIQYF.

In this sample, this clonotype turned up many times. The V and J genes are TRBV6-5 and TRBJ1-2, with 9 bases lining up with TRBD1. J was trimmed by 3 bases and V by 5 bases; bases with no gene match: 4. The CDR3 totals 14 residues. The germline CDR1 and CDR2 sequences are MNHEY and SVGAGI. The CDR3 coding sequence is TGTGCCAGCAGTATGGACAGGGGCCACTATGGCTACACCTTC. It codes for CASSMDRGHYGYTF.